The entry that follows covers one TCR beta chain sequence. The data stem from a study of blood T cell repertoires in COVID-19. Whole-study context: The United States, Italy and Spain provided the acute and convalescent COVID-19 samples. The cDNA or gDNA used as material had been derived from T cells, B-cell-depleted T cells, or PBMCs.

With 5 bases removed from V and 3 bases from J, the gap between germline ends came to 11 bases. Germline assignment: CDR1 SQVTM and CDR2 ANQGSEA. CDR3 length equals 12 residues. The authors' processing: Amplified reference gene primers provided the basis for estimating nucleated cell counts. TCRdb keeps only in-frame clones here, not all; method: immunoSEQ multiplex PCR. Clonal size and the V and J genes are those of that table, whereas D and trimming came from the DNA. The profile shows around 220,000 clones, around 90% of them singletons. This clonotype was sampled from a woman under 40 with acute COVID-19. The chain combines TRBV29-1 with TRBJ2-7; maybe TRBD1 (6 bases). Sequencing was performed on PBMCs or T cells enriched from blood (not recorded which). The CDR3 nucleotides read TGCAGCGTTACCGAGACAGGCTACGAGCAGTACTTC. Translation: CSVTETGYEQYF.